This TCR beta chain was captured in a study of neurological immune-mediated disorders. The cDNA was generated by 5'RACE with 10-nucleotide random UMIs. TCRdb redid the calling of the 5' RACE reads with MiXCR, one entry per CDR3 protein. Of just under 40,000 distinct CDR3 sequences in the sample, just under 7.5% were seen once. This clonotype came up many times. Its antigen is not known. The study built sorted libraries from around 1 million CD4+ or CD8+ T cells. Study-wide results and caveats: TCR clonal expansion peaked in HTLV-1-associated myelopathy patients and was lowest in multiple sclerosis patients. CDR3 amino acid sequences found in expanded clones were never shared across subjects, suggesting private repertoires in all groups.

CDR3 size: 12 residues. The J segment lost 7 bases and the V segment lost 5 bases, leaving 2 bases of the junction unmatched. Sequenced: CD4+ T cells from blood. The J gene is TRBJ2-5, the V gene TRBV12-3 or TRBV12-4; 9 bases are shared with TRBD1. The receptor comes from a man aged 45-65 years in good health. DNA of the CDR3: TGTGCCAGCAGTCCGGACAGGGGGACCCAGTACTTC. Its translation is CASSPDRGTQYF.